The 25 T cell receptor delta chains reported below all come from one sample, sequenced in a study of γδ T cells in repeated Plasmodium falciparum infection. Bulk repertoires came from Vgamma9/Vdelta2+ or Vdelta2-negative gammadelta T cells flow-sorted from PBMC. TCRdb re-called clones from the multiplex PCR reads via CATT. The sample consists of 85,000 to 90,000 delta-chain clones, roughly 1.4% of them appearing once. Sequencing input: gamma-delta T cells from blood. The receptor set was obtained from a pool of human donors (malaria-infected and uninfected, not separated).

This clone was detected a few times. The CDR3: CALGELEGDTTDKLIF. The CDR3 coding sequence is TGTGCTCTTGGGGAATTGGAGGGGGATACCACCGATAAACTCATCTTT. The V call is TRDV1, the J call TRDJ1; 9 positions agree with TRDD3. The germline gives CDR1 TSWWSYY, CDR2 QGS. V dropped 2 bases and J dropped 1; count of bases not matched to a gene: 5. CDR3 length equals 16 residues.

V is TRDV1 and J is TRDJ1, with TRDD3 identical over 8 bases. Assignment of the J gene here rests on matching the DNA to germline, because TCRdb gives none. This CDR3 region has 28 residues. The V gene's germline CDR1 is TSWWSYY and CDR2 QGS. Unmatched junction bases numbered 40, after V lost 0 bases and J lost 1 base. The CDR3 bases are TGTGCTCTTGGGGAACTGGGACCCTCCTTCTATGAGGGTCCTCCTGCCTATCGGGGGATAAAGGCCACCGATAAACTCATCTTT. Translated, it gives CALGELGPSFYEGPPAYRGIKATDKLIF.

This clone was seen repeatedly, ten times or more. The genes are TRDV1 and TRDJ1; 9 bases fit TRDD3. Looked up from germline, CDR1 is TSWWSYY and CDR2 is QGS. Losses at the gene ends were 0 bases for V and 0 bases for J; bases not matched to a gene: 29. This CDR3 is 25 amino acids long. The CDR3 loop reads CALGELRVWGYGGALRRLYTDKLIF. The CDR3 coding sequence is TGTGCTCTTGGGGAACTGCGGGTCTGGGGATACGGAGGTGCACTTAGAAGACTGTACACCGATAAACTCATCTTT.

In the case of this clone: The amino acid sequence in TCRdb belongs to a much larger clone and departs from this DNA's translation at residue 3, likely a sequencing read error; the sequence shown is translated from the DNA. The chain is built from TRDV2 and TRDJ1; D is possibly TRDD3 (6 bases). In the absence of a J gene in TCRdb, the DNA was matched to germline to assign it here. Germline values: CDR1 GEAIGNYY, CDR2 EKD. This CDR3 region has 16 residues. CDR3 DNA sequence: TGTGCCCGTGACACTTCTCATGGTGGGGGGACCGATAAACTCATCTTT. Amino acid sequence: CARDTSHGGGTDKLIF.

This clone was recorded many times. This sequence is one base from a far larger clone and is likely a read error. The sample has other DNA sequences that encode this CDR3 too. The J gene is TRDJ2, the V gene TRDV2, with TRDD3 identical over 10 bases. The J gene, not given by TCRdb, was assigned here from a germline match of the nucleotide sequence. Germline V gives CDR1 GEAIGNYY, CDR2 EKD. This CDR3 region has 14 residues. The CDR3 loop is CACDPLGDTAQLFF. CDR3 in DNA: TGCGCCTGTGATCCACTGGGGGATACAGCACAACTCTTCTTT.

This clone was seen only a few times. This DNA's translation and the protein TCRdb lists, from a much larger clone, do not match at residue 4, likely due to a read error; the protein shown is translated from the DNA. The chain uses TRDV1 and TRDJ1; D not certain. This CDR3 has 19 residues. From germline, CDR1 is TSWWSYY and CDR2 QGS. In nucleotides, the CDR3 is TGTGCTCTTGTGGAACGATTTACTCTAACCCTCGTGTACACCGATAAACTCATCTTT. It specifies CALVERFTLTLVYTDKLIF.

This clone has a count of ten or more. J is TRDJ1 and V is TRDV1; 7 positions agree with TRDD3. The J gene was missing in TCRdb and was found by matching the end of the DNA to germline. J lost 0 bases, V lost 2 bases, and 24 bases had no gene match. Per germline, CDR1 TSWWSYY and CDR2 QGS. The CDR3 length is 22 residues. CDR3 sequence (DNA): TGTGCTCTTGGGGAAACCGGCTTCCAACCAACTAGGGGGATTTCGTACACCGATAAACTCATCTTT. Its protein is CALGETGFQPTRGISYTDKLIF.

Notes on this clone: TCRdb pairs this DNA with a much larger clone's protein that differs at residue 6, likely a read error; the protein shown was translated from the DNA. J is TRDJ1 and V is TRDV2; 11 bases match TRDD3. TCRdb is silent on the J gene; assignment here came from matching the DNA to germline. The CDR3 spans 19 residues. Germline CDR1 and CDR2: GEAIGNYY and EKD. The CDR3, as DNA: TGTGCCTGCATTACGTGCTGGGGGATACCCTCCCCGTACACCGGTAAACTCATCTTT. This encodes CACITCWGIPSPYTGKLIF.

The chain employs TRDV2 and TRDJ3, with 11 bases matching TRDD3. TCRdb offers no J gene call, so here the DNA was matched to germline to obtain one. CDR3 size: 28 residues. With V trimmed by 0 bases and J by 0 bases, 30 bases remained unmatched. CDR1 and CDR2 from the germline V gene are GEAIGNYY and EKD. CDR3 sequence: CACDTESRTGDQTKLGDRISWDTRQMFF. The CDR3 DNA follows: TGTGCCTGTGACACCGAGTCCCGTACTGGGGACCAAACCAAACTGGGGGATAGGATCTCCTGGGACACCCGACAGATGTTTTTC.

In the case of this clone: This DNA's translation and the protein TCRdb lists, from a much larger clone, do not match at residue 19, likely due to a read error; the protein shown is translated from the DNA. CDR3 coding DNA: TGTGCTCTTGGGGAACTAGTGACGATAAAGACTGGGGGATACTTAAGCGATAAACCCATCTTT. Translating it yields CALGELVTIKTGGYLSDKPIF. The V gene is TRDV1, but the J gene lacks a call; the D call of TRDD3 is as the table states it, not checked on the DNA. The CDR3 is 21 amino acids. Germline V CDR1 and CDR2: TSWWSYY, QGS.

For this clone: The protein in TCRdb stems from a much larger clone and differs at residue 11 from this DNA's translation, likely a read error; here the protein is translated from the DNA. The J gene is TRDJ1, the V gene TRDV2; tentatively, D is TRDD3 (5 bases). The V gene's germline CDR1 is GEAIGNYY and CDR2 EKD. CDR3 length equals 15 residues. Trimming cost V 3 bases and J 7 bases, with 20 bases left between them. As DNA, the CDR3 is TGTGCCTGTGACTCCGGAGGGTTCACGACTGGTAAACTCATCTTT. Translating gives CACDSGGFTTGKLIF.

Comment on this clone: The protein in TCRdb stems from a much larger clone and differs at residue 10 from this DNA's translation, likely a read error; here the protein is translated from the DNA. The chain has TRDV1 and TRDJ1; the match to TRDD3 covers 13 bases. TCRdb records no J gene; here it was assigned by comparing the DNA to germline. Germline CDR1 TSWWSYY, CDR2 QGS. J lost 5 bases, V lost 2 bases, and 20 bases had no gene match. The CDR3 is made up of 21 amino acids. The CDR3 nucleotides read TGTGCTCTTGGGGAAATCCCCGGGGGGCACTGGGGGATACGCGTGGGAGATAAACTCATCTTT. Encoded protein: CALGEIPGGHWGIRVGDKLIF.

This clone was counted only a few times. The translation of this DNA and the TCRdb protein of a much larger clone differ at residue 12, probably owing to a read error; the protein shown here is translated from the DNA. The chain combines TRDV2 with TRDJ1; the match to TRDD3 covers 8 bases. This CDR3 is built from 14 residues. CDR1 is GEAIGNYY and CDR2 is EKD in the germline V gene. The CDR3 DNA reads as TGTGCCTGTGACCCACTGGGGGGTACCGATAAACGCATCTTT. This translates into CACDPLGGTDKRIF.

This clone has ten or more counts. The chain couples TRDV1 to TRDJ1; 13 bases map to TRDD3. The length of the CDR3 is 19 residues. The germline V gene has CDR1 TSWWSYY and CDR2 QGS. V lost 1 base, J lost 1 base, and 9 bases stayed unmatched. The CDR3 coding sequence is TGTGCTCTTGGGGAACCCTCTTACTGGGGGATACGTCCCACCGATAAACTCATCTTT. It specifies CALGEPSYWGIRPTDKLIF.

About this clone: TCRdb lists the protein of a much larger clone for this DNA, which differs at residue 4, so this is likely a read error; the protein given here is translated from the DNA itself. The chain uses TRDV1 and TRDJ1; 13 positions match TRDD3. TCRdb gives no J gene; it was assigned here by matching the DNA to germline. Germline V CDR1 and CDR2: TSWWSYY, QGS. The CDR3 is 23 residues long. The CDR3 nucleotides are TGTGCTCTTAGGGAACCAAATACTCCCGGCAATTACTGGGGGATACGGCATGCCGATAAACTCATCTTT. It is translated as CALREPNTPGNYWGIRHADKLIF.

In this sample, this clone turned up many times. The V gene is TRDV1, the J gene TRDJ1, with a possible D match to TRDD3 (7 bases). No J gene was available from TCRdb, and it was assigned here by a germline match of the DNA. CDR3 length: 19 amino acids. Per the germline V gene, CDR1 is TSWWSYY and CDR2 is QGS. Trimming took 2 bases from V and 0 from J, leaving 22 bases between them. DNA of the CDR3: TGTGCTCTTGGGGAAAAGGACTTCCTGGGGGCCCTTTACACCGATAAACTCATCTTT. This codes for CALGEKDFLGALYTDKLIF.

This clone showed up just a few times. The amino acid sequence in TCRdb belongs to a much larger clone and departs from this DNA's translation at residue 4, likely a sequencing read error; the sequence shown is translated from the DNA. This CDR3 reads CALEAKPIVLGGKLIF. In DNA, the CDR3 is TGTGCTCTTGAGGCCAAACCCATCGTACTGGGGGGTAAACTCATCTTT. This rearrangement joins TRDV1 to TRDJ1, with 8 bases that match TRDD3. The J gene was missing in TCRdb and was found by matching the end of the DNA to germline. V shed 7 bases and J 7 bases; nucleotides not matched to a gene: 17. This CDR3 contains 16 residues. Germline V gives CDR1 TSWWSYY, CDR2 QGS.

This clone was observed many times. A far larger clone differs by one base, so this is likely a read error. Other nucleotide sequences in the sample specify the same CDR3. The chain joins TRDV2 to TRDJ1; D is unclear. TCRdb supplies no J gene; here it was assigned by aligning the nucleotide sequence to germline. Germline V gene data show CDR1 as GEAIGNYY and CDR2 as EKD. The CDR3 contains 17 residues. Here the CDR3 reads CACDTAGVLRYTDKLIF. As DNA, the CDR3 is TGCGCCTGTGACACCGCCGGGGTTCTCCGGTACACCGATAAACTCATCTTT.

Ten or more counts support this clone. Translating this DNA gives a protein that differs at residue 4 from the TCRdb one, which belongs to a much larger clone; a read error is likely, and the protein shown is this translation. For the CDR3, the DNA is TGTGCCTGTGGCACCCTTACTGGGGGATACCCCGACAGAATGACCGATAAACTCATCTTT. Translating it yields CACGTLTGGYPDRMTDKLIF. The chain joins TRDV2 to TRDJ1; 12 bases align to TRDD3. In the absence of a J gene in TCRdb, the DNA was matched to germline to assign it here. Germline V lookup: CDR1 GEAIGNYY, CDR2 EKD. The CDR3 totals 20 residues.

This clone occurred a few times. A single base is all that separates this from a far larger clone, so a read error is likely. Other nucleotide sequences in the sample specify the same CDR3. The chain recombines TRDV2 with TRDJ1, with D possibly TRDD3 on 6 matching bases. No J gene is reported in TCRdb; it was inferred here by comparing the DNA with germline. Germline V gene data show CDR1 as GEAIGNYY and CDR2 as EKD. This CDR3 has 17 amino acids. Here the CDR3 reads CACDTVGIPLDTDKLIF. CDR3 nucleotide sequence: TGCGCCTGTGACACCGTGGGGATTCCCCTCGACACCGATAAACTCATCTTT.

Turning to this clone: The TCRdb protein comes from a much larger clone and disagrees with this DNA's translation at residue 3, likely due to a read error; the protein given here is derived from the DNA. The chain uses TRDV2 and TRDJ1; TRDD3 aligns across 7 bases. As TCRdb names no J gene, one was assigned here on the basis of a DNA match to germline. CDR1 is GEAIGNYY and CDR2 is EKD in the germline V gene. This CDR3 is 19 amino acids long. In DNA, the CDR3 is TGTGCCGGTGACACCGTAGGGCTGGGGGCACATTCTTACACCGATAAACTCATCTTT. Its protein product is CAGDTVGLGAHSYTDKLIF.

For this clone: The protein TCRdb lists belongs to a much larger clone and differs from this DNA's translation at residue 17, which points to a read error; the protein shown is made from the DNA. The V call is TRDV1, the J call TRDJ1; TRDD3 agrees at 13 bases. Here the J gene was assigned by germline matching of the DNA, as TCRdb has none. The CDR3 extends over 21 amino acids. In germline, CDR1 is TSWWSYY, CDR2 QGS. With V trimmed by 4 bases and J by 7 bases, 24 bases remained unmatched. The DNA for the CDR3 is TGTGCTCTTGGGGCCCTGCTACAGGTCAAACTGGGGGATACGGAGGTGGGTAAACTCATCTTT. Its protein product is CALGALLQVKLGDTEVGKLIF.

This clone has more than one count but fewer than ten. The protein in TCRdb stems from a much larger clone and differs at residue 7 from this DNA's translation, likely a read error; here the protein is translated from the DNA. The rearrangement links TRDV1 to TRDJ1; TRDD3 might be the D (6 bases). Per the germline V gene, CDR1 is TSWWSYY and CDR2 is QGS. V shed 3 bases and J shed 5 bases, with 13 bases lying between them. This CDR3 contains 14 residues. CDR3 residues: CALGEHRLGDKLIF. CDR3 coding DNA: TGTGCTCTTGGGGAGCACCGCCTGGGGGATAAACTCATCTTT.

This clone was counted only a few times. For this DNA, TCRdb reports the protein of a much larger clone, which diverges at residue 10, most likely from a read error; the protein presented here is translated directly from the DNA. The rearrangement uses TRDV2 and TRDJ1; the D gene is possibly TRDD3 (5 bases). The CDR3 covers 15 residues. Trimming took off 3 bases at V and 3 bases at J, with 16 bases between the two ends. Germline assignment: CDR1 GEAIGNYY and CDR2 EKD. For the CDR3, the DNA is TGTGCCTGTGACCAGTGGGGCCTTTACCCCGATAAACTCATCTTT. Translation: CACDQWGLYPDKLIF.

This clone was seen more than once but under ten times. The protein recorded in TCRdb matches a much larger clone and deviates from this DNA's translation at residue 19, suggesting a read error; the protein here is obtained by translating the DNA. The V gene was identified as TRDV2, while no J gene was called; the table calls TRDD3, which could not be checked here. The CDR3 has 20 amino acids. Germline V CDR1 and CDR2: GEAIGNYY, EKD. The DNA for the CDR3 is TGTGCCTGTGACACCGTTCGGGGTCGTCAATTACTGGGGGATGCAAGTAAACTCACCTTT. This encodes CACDTVRGRQLLGDASKLTF.